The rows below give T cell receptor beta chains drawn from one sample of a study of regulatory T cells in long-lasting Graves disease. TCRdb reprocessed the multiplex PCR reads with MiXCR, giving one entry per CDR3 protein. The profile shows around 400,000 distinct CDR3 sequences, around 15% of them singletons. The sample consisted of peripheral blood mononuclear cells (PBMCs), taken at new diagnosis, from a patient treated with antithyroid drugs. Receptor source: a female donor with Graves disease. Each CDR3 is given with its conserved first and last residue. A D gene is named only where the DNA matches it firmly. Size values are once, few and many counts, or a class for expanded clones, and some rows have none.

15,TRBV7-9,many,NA,CASSLVALEDNEQFF
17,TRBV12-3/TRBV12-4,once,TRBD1,CASSLFFGTGSVETQYF
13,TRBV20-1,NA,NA,CSALRLTNQPQHF
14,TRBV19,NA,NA,CASIGITSGNTIYF
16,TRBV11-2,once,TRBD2,CASSLPGTSGINEQFF
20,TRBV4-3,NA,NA,CASSQDRAGLGRVGNNEQFF
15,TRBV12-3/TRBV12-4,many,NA,CASSLGQRGNNEQFF
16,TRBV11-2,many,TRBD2,CASSLEVAGGQETQYF
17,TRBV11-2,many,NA,CASSLSHRAASFYGYTF
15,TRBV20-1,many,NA,CSARLRLISYNEQFF
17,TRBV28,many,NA,CASSGGSARGDNSPLHF
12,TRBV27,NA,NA,CASSLISGEQYF
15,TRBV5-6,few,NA,CASSLPAGLFTEAFF
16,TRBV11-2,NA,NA,CASSYNGGLGTDTQYF
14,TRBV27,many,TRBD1,CASSPQGQLTEAFF
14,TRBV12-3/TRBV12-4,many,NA,CASSFGVLRGEQYF
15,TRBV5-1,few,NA,CASSLALTGKETQYF
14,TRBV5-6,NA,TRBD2,CASSLVYGGETQYF
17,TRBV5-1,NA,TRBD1,CASSPGGQEPSYSPLHF
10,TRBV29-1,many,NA,CSVGPTEAFF
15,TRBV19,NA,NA,CASSNQGTMNTEAFF
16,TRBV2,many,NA,CASSTGSLDLNTEAFF
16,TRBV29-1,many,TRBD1,CSVDPLPGQGYYGYTF
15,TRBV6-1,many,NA,CASNRGGGPYNEQFF
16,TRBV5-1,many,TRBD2,CASSTRTSGYTDTQYF
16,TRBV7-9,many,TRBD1,CASSWDRSLLNTEAFF
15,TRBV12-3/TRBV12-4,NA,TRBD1,CASSPGTGVVYGYTF
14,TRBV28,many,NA,CASSFDRLNYGYTF
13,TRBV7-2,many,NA,CASSPYRDYEQYF
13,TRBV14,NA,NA,CASSQFSYNEQFF